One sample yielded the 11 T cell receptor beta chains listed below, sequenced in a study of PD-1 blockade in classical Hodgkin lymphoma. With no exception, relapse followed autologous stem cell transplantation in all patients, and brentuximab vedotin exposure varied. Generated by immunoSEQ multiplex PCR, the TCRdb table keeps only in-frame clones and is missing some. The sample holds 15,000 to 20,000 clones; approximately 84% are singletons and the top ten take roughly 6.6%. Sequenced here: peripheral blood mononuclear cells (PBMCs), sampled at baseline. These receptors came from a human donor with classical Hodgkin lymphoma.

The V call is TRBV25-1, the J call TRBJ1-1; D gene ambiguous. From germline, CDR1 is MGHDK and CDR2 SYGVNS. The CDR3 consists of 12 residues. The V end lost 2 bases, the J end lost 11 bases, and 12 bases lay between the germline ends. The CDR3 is CASSENFDLAFF. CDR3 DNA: TGTGCCAGCAGTGAAAATTTCGACTTGGCTTTCTTT.

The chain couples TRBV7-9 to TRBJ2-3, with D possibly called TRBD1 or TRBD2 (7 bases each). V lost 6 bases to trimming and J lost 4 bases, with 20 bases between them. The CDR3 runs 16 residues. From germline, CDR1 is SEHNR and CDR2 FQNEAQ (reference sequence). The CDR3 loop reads CASRTAARGGADTQYF. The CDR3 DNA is TGTGCCAGCAGAACGGCCGCCAGGGGGGGAGCAGATACGCAGTATTTT.

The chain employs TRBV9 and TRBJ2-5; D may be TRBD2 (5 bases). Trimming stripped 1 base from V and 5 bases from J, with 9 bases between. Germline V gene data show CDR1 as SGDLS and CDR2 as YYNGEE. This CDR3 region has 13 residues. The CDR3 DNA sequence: TGTGCCAGCAGCGTAAGCGGTTTGGAGACCCAGTACTTC. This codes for CASSVSGLETQYF.

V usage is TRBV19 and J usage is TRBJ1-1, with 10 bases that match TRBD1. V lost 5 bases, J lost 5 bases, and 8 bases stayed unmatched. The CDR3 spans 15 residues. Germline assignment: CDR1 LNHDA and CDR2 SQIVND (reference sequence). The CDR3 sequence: CASSVRQGASTEAFF. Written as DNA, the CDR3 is TGTGCCAGTAGTGTCCGACAGGGGGCATCGACTGAAGCTTTCTTT. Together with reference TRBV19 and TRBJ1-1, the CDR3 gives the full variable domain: DGGITQSPKYLFRKEGQNVTLSCEQNLNHDAMYWYRQDPGQGLRLIYYSQIVNDFQKGDIAEGYSVSREKKESFPLTVTSAQKNPTAFYLCASSVRQGASTEAFFGQGTRLTVV.

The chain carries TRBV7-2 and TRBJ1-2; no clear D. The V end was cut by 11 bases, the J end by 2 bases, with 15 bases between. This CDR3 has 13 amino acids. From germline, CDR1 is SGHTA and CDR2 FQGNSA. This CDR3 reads CACLNGWNYGYTF. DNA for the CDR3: TGTGCCTGCCTTAACGGGTGGAACTATGGCTACACCTTC.

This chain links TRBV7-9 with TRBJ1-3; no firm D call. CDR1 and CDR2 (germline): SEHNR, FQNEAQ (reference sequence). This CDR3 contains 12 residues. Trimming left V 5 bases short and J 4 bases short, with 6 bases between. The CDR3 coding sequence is TGTGCCAGCAGCCCCGACGGAAACACCATATATTTT. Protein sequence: CASSPDGNTIYF. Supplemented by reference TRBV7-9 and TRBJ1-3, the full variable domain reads DTGVSQNPRHKITKRGQNVTFRCDPISEHNRLYWYRQTLGQGPEFLTYFQNEAQLEKSRLLSDRFSAERPKGSFSTLEIQRTEQGDSAMYLCASSPDGNTIYFGEGSWLTVV.

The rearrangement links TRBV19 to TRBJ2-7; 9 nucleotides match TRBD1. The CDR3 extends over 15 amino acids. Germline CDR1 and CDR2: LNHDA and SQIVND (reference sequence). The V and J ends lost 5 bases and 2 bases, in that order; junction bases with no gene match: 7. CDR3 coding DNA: TGTGCCAGTAGTCCCCCCGGGACAGGGCCCTACGAGCAGTACTTC. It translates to CASSPPGTGPYEQYF. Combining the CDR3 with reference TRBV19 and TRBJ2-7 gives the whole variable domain DGGITQSPKYLFRKEGQNVTLSCEQNLNHDAMYWYRQDPGQGLRLIYYSQIVNDFQKGDIAEGYSVSREKKESFPLTVTSAQKNPTAFYLCASSPPGTGPYEQYFGPGTRLTVT.

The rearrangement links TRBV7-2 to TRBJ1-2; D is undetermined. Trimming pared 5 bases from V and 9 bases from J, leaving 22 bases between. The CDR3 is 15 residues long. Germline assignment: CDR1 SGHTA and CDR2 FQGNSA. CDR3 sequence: CASSRIFTGAGSYTF. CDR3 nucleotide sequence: TGTGCCAGCAGCCGAATTTTTACGGGAGCCGGAAGCTACACCTTC.

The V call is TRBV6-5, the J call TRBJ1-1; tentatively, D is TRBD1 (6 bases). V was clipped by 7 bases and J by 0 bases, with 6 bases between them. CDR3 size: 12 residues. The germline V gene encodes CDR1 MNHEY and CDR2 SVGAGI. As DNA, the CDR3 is TGTGCCAGCAACAGGGTGAACACTGAAGCTTTCTTT. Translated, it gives CASNRVNTEAFF.

This CDR3 reads CASRRDSRYEQYF. In nucleotides, the CDR3 is TGTGCCAGCAGGAGGGACAGCCGCTACGAGCAGTACTTC. The rearrangement uses TRBV7-2 and TRBJ2-7; 7 positions match TRBD1. Germline lookup yields CDR1 SGHTA and CDR2 FQGNSA. There are 13 residues in the CDR3. Germline trimming cut 6 bases from V and 3 bases from J; bases unmatched to any gene: 5.

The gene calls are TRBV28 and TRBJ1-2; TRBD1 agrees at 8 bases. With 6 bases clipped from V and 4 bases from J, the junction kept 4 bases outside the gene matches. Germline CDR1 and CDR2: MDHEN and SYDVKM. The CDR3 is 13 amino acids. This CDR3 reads CASSWTGSYGYTF. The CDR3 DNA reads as TGTGCCAGCAGCTGGACAGGGTCCTATGGCTACACCTTC.